These 24 T cell receptor beta chains came from one sample sequenced in a study of blood T cells in healthy people across ages. Using a J-beta primer mix together with a sample-barcoded 5' primer, a second PCR was run for roughly 6 to 12 cycles. TCRdb re-derived calls from the 5' RACE reads in MiXCR, one entry per CDR3 protein. The sample holds more than 1 million distinct CDR3 sequences; 40% to 50% are singletons and the top ten take 15% to 20%. Input material: blood. Source of these receptors: a woman aged 55-75 years in good health.

V gene TRBV6-1 combines with J gene TRBJ2-7; D is undetermined. Germline V CDR1 and CDR2: MNHNS, SASEGT. The CDR3 is 14 amino acids. With 0 bases removed from V and 0 bases from J, the gap between germline ends came to 6 bases. CDR3 in DNA: TGTGCCAGCAGTGAAGCGGTTTTCTCCTACGAGCAGTACTTC. Translated, it gives CASSEAVFSYEQYF.

This clonotype occurred a few times. The rearrangement joins TRBV6-2 or TRBV6-3 to TRBJ2-1, with 9 positions matching TRBD2. The trim removed 10 bases at V and 4 bases at J, leaving 5 bases unmatched. The CDR3 has 13 residues. Germline V gene lookup returns CDR1 MNHEY and CDR2 SVGEGT. The CDR3 region has the DNA TGTGCCACCTCTAGCGGGGTATACAATGAGCAGTTCTTC. It encodes CATSSGVYNEQFF.

This rearrangement joins TRBV6-5 to TRBJ2-7; D might be TRBD1 (6 bases). Germline lookup yields CDR1 MNHEY and CDR2 SVGAGI. Trimming took off 2 bases at V and 5 bases at J, with 10 bases between the two ends. This CDR3 has 13 amino acids. CDR3 DNA: TGTGCCAGCAGTTACGGGGGCTTGGACGAGCAGTACTTC. Its protein is CASSYGGLDEQYF.

The chain recombines TRBV12-3 or TRBV12-4 with TRBJ2-7, with D perhaps assigned TRBD1 or TRBD2 (5 bases each). CDR3 length: 17 residues. Trimming took off 0 bases at V and 7 bases at J, with 22 bases between the two ends. The CDR3 DNA follows: TGTGCCAGCAGTTTAGCCCCTACCGCCGGGACCAAAAATGAGCAGTACTTC. Residues: CASSLAPTAGTKNEQYF.

The chain is built from TRBV6-5 and TRBJ2-7, with D uncertain. Germline CDR1 MNHEY, CDR2 SVGAGI. The V gene lost 6 bases and the J gene lost 6 bases, with 12 bases spanning the gap. CDR3 length equals 12 residues. Here the CDR3 reads CASRARAGEQYF. As DNA, the CDR3 is TGTGCCAGCAGGGCTAGGGCAGGCGAGCAGTACTTC.

This clonotype was seen a few times. This sequence joins TRBV2 and TRBJ1-2, with D unresolved. The germline V gene encodes CDR1 SNHLY and CDR2 FYNNEI. V was trimmed by 1 base and J by 6 bases, leaving 12 bases between them. This CDR3 region has 14 residues. CDR3 DNA sequence: TGTGCCAGCAGTGAAGACCAAATTGGGGATGGCTACACCTTC. As protein: CASSEDQIGDGYTF. The full variable domain, rest sourced from reference TRBV2 and TRBJ1-2, is EPEVTQTPSHQVTQMGQEVILRCVPISNHLYFYWYRQILGQKVEFLVSFYNNEISEKSEIFDDQFSVERPDGSNFTLKIRSTKLEDSAMYFCASSEDQIGDGYTFGSGTRLTVV.

The chain recombines TRBV11-2 with TRBJ1-4; the D gene is possibly TRBD1 (5 bases). The CDR3 is 15 amino acids. The V and J ends lost 2 bases and 5 bases respectively, with 12 bases between them. CDR1 is SGHAT and CDR2 is FQNNGV in the germline V gene. Written as DNA, the CDR3 is TGTGCCAGCAGCTTAAGCCGGGCAGGGAATGAAAAACTGTTTTTT. Translating gives CASSLSRAGNEKLFF.

The chain uses TRBV28 and TRBJ2-7; TRBD1 matches 8 bases. CDR1 MDHEN and CDR2 SYDVKM come from the germline V gene. This CDR3 is built from 14 residues. Trimming at V came to 6 bases and at J to 7 bases, leaving 11 bases not matched to a gene. DNA for the CDR3: TGTGCCAGCAGCAGGGGGCCAAAAGGTCCTGAGCAGTACTTC. Amino acid sequence: CASSRGPKGPEQYF.

The rearrangement uses TRBV7-7 and TRBJ2-1; 10 bases match TRBD1. This CDR3 has 13 residues. Unmatched junction bases numbered 1, after V lost 5 bases and J lost 6 bases. Germline CDR1 reads SSHAT; CDR2 reads FNYEAQ (reference sequence). The CDR3 DNA is TGTGCCAGCAGCCGGGACAGGGGCAATGAGCAGTTCTTC. It yields the protein CASSRDRGNEQFF. The complete variable domain, with remaining parts taken from reference TRBV7-7 and TRBJ2-1, reads GAGVSQSPRYKVTKRGQDVTLRCDPISSHATLYWYQQALGQGPEFLTYFNYEAQPDKSGLPSDRFSAERPEGSISTLTIQRTEQRDSAMYRCASSRDRGNEQFFGPGTRLTVL.

The V gene is TRBV2, the J gene TRBJ2-5, with 7 bases aligning to TRBD2. V lost 4 bases and J lost 11; bases outside the gene matches: 13. Germline CDR1 SNHLY, CDR2 FYNNEI. CDR3 size: 14 residues. The CDR3 nucleotides are TGTGCCAGCAGTGTGAGGAACGAGGGAGGGGAGCAGTACTTC. It codes for CASSVRNEGGEQYF.

About this clonotype: One junction end does not reproduce the germline sequence, and a read error may be involved. The rearrangement uses TRBV6-5 and TRBJ2-5; TRBD2 agrees at 9 bases. TRBJ2-7 explains the end of the DNA better; the J call may be wrong. The length of the CDR3 is 13 residues. Looked up from germline, CDR1 is MNHEY and CDR2 is SVGAGI. DNA for the CDR3: TGTGTCAGCGGGGGACTAGCCACGGGCGAGCAGTACTTC. Translation: CVSGGLATGEQYF.

This clonotype has more than one count but fewer than ten. The genes are TRBV20-1 and TRBJ2-2; TRBD2 agrees at 11 bases. With V trimmed by 3 bases and J by 6 bases, 9 bases remained unmatched. Looked up from germline, CDR1 is DFQATT and CDR2 is SNEGSKA (reference sequence). This CDR3 region has 16 residues. CDR3 bases: TGCAGTGCTAGCGGCTGGACTAGCGGGTCCGCCGGGGAGCTGTTTTTT. Translated: CSASGWTSGSAGELFF.

The chain combines TRBV6-2 or TRBV6-3 with TRBJ1-2, with D tentatively TRBD1 (5 bases). The CDR3 runs to 15 residues. In germline, CDR1 is MNHEY, CDR2 SVGEGT. Trimming pared 5 bases from V and 7 bases from J, leaving 20 bases between. The CDR3 nucleotides read TGTGCCAGCAGTACCCGCGGGACGGGGTGGGGTGGCTACACCTTC. It encodes CASSTRGTGWGGYTF.

This clonotype was recorded a few times. The rearrangement uses TRBV5-1 and TRBJ2-1; D is undetermined. Looked up from germline, CDR1 is SGHRS and CDR2 is YFSETQ. Trimming removed 0 bases from V and 0 bases from J, with 7 bases in between. The CDR3 is 15 residues long. The CDR3 spells CASSLVVDSYNEQFF. In DNA form, the CDR3 reads TGCGCCAGCAGCTTGGTAGTCGACTCCTACAATGAGCAGTTCTTC.

The V gene is TRBV12-3 or TRBV12-4, the J gene TRBJ1-2; D is perhaps TRBD1 (5 bases). The V and J ends lost 6 bases and 8 bases respectively, with 19 bases between them. The CDR3 has 14 residues. CDR3 protein: CASRPVGPGYGYTF. CDR3 coding DNA: TGTGCCAGCAGGCCCGTGGGGCCGGGGTACGGCTACACCTTC.

About this clonotype: The junction does not match germline at one end; this may be a read error. The gene calls are TRBV6-6 and TRBJ2-4, with 7 nucleotides matching TRBD1. The J call is uncertain, as TRBJ2-5 better fits the DNA end. Germline CDR1 and CDR2: MNHNY and SVGAGI (reference sequence). The length of the CDR3 is 16 residues. The CDR3 nucleotides are TGTGCCGGCAGTTACTCGAAGGCTTCGACAGGGGAGACCCAGTACTTC. This encodes CAGSYSKASTGETQYF.

This clonotype has more than one count but fewer than ten. This rearrangement joins TRBV7-2 to TRBJ2-1; D unclear. This CDR3 is 12 amino acids long. V shed 4 bases and J shed 7 bases, with 8 bases lying between them. Germline values: CDR1 SGHTA, CDR2 FQGNSA. The CDR3 region is CASSSLKNEQFF. Written as DNA, the CDR3 is TGTGCCAGCAGCTCCCTTAAGAATGAGCAGTTCTTC. Combining the CDR3 with reference TRBV7-2 and TRBJ2-1 gives the whole variable domain GAGVSQSPSNKVTEKGKDVELRCDPISGHTALYWYRQSLGQGLEFLIYFQGNSAPDKSGLPSDRFSAERTGGSVSTLTIQRTQQEDSAVYLCASSSLKNEQFFGPGTRLTVL.

This clonotype came up a few times. V is TRBV6-5 and J is TRBJ1-1, with D unresolved. From germline, CDR1 is MNHEY and CDR2 SVGAGI. V lost 6 bases, J lost 1 base, and 9 bases lay in between. CDR3 length equals 13 residues. The DNA for the CDR3 is TGTGCCAGCAGCGCCCGTCGGAACACTGAAGCTTTCTTT. Encoded protein: CASSARRNTEAFF.

Here the CDR3 reads CASSSHSGRLGTEAFF. As DNA, the CDR3 is TGTGCCAGCAGCTCCCACTCCGGTAGGCTTGGCACTGAAGCTTTCTTT. The J gene is TRBJ1-1, the V gene TRBV11-2; no reliable D call. Germline lookup yields CDR1 SGHAT and CDR2 FQNNGV. The V gene lost 4 bases and the J gene lost 4 bases, with 19 bases spanning the gap. The CDR3 runs to 16 residues.

This clonotype has a handful of counts. This chain joins TRBV11-2 and TRBJ2-7; D not certain. The V end lost 0 bases, the J end lost 3 bases, and 12 bases lay between the germline ends. CDR1 and CDR2 (germline): SGHAT, FQNNGV. The CDR3 is 15 amino acids. The CDR3 sequence: CASSLDDRPIYEQYF. Written as DNA, the CDR3 is TGTGCCAGCAGCTTAGACGACCGCCCCATCTACGAGCAGTACTTC.

Only a few counts were recorded for this clonotype. This chain uses TRBV10-3 with TRBJ1-2; 9 nucleotides line up with TRBD1. V shed 6 bases, J shed 2 bases, and the junction held 4 bases outside the gene matches. The CDR3 runs 14 residues. In germline, CDR1 is ENHRY, CDR2 SYGVKD. The CDR3 DNA follows: TGTGCCATCAGAGGGACAGGGCTAAACTATGGCTACACCTTC. It specifies CAIRGTGLNYGYTF.

This clonotype was detected a few times. The chain is built from TRBV27 and TRBJ2-1; TRBD2 agrees at 14 bases. Trimming removed 4 bases from V and 5 bases from J; junction bases left unmatched: 4. CDR1 is MNHEY and CDR2 is SMNVEV in the germline V gene (reference sequence). This CDR3 has 16 residues. CDR3 DNA sequence: TGTGCCAGCAGTTCGCGACTAGCGGGAGGGAACAATGAGCAGTTCTTC. Translating gives CASSSRLAGGNNEQFF.

The CDR3 reads CSARPPGTYRNEQFF. In DNA form, the CDR3 reads TGCAGTGCCAGGCCCCCCGGAACTTATCGCAATGAGCAGTTCTTC. The rearrangement links TRBV20-1 to TRBJ2-1; D is ambiguous. Looked up from germline, CDR1 is DFQATT and CDR2 is SNEGSKA (reference sequence). V was trimmed by 6 bases and J by 6 bases, leaving 21 bases between them. The CDR3 sequence is 15 residues long.

V is TRBV2 and J is TRBJ1-2; TRBD1 agrees at 9 bases. The CDR3 sequence is 15 residues long. Trimming removed 7 bases from V and 5 bases from J; junction bases left unmatched: 11. CDR1 and CDR2 from the germline V gene are SNHLY and FYNNEI. This chain's CDR3 is CASTTLGTGSYGYTF. CDR3 nucleotides: TGTGCCAGCACCACCCTCGGGACAGGGAGTTATGGCTACACCTTC. Supplemented by reference TRBV2 and TRBJ1-2, the full variable domain reads EPEVTQTPSHQVTQMGQEVILRCVPISNHLYFYWYRQILGQKVEFLVSFYNNEISEKSEIFDDQFSVERPDGSNFTLKIRSTKLEDSAMYFCASTTLGTGSYGYTFGSGTRLTVV.